This T cell receptor beta chain was recovered during a study of cytomegalovirus exposure and HLA in healthy donors. Overall study: The same platform used for the roughly 610 first-cohort repertoires was also used for the 120 or so validation repertoires, as a later analysis reported.

Only in-frame clones appear in the TCRdb table, and some are missing; sequencing was by immunoSEQ multiplex PCR. The table records about 160,000 clones, roughly 90% of them present only once. For this clone: Antigen unknown.

Study-level points and caveats: Reports credit the classifier with highly specific, highly sensitive diagnosis of cytomegalovirus status. Subsequent analysis showed first-cohort TCR clusters tending to co-occur in 120 validation repertoires.

V shed 5 bases and J shed 4 bases, with 10 bases lying between them. Germline-derived CDR1 and CDR2 are PRHDT and FYEKMQ (reference sequence). This CDR3 has 13 amino acids. The donors were part of the validation cohort, which consisted of under 150 subjects and was separate from the first cohort of 600 to 850 subjects. This chain uses TRBV13 with TRBJ2-3; D uncertain. The TCR originated in a man aged 18 to 29 in good health and CMV-seropositive. The specimen sequenced was PBMCs. The CDR3 protein is CASSQESADTQYF. The CDR3 bases are TGTGCCAGCAGCCAAGAGAGCGCAGATACGCAGTATTTT.